Listed below are T cell receptor beta chains from one sample, sequenced in a study of shared clonotypes between healthy human individuals. Only in-frame clones appear in the TCRdb table, and some are missing; sequencing was by immunoSEQ multiplex PCR. The sample shows millions of clones, approximately 90% of them seen only once. Sequencing was carried out using naive CD4+ T cells sorted from blood. Source of these receptors: a young man in good health. CDR3s include the opening cysteine and the closing phenylalanine or tryptophan. D genes are given only for firm matches. Not every row has a clone size; where given, it reads once, few, many or a size class.

>TRBV5-1|NA|TRBJ2-5|NA
CASSIWFQETQYF
TGCGCCAGCAGCATCTGGTTCCAAGAGACCCAGTACTTC
>TRBV5-4|NA|TRBJ2-7|NA
CASSNVGLGEPYEQYF
TGTGCCAGCAGCAATGTGGGTCTAGGCGAACCCTACGAGCAGTACTTC
>TRBV9|TRBD2|TRBJ2-2|NA
CASSFKRRESTGELFF
TGTGCCAGCAGCTTCAAGAGGCGGGAGAGCACCGGGGAGCTGTTTTTT
>TRBV7-8|TRBD1|TRBJ2-3|NA
CASSLDRSTDTQYF
TGTGCCAGCAGCTTGGACAGGAGCACAGATACGCAGTATTTT
>TRBV7-6|NA|TRBJ2-7|once
CASSLSLAYEQYF
TGTGCCAGCAGCTTATCTTTGGCCTACGAGCAGTACTTC
>TRBV19|TRBD2|TRBJ2-1|NA
CASSIAGTSGRGRNEQFF
TGTGCCAGTAGTATAGCGGGGACTAGCGGGAGAGGTCGCAATGAGCAGTTCTTC
>TRBV7-9|NA|TRBJ1-4|NA
CASSKRRGRETNEKLFF
TGTGCCAGCAGCAAAAGGAGAGGGAGGGAAACTAATGAAAAACTGTTTTTT
>TRBV13|NA|TRBJ2-3|NA
CASSLAGGTDTQYF
TGTGCCAGCAGCTTAGCTGGGGGCACAGATACGCAGTATTTT
>TRBV19|TRBD1|TRBJ2-5|NA
CASSTIPGTGGETQYF
TGTGCCAGTAGCACCATTCCCGGGACAGGGGGAGAGACCCAGTACTTC
>TRBV5-8|TRBD2|TRBJ2-5|NA
CASSLAGAGGGQETQYF
TGTGCCAGCAGCTTGGCGGGCGCGGGGGGCGGCCAAGAGACCCAGTACTTC
>TRBV11-2|TRBD1|TRBJ2-4|NA
CASANPSRGQNIQYF
TGTGCCAGTGCCAATCCCTCCAGGGGGCAAAACATTCAGTACTTC